Presented here are 30 T cell receptor beta chains from one specimen sequenced in a study of T cell responses to AZD1222 COVID-19 vaccine. Method: immunoSEQ multiplex PCR; TCRdb's copy keeps in-frame clones and lacks some. The repertoire holds 200,000 or so clones, with under 95% as singletons. Sequenced here: peripheral blood, sampled on day 0 of AZD1222 vaccination. Every receptor here comes from an adult in good health.

The chain joins TRBV25-1 to TRBJ2-7; 9 bases map to TRBD2. The CDR3 loop spans 15 amino acids. Unmatched junction bases numbered 6, after V lost 2 bases and J lost 4 bases. In germline, CDR1 is MGHDK, CDR2 SYGVNS. CDR3 sequence (DNA): TGTGCCAGCAGTGAAGTCCTAGCGGGATTGTACGAGCAGTACTTC. Translating it yields CASSEVLAGLYEQYF.

This chain uses TRBV10-2 with TRBJ1-1; D call uncertain. Trimming shortened V by 4 bases and J by 2 bases, and 11 bases separated the two germline ends. The CDR3 length is 14 residues. Germline V gene data show CDR1 as WSHSY and CDR2 as SAAADI. CDR3 coding DNA: TGCGCCAGCAGTGCATCTGTGGGAAACACTGAAGCTTTCTTT. Translation gives CASSASVGNTEAFF.

V is TRBV12-1 and J is TRBJ2-5; the D segment call TRBD2 is taken from the table without a DNA check. TRBV12-1 is tagged as a pseudogene. The CDR3 runs 14 residues. The CDR3 DNA is TGTGCCAGCAGCCCGAGTGCTGTAAAAGAGACCCAGTACTTC. Translated: CASSPSAVKETQYF.

V usage is TRBV6-5 and J usage is TRBJ2-7; 8 bases map to TRBD1. With 10 bases clipped from V and 3 bases from J, the junction kept 11 bases outside the gene matches. Germline assignment: CDR1 MNHEY and CDR2 SVGAGI. CDR3 length equals 14 residues. Written as DNA, the CDR3 is TGTGCCATCGGATCAGGGGGCGCTGGCTACGAGCAGTACTTC. It is translated as CAIGSGGAGYEQYF.

This chain connects TRBV15 to TRBJ2-2, with 9 bases fitting TRBD2. The CDR3 runs 17 residues. Looked up from germline, CDR1 is LNHNV and CDR2 is YYDKDF (reference sequence). The J segment lost 5 bases and the V segment lost 9 bases, leaving 16 bases of the junction unmatched. The CDR3 loop is CATETSAGGPRTGELFF. CDR3 coding DNA: TGTGCCACGGAAACCTCGGCGGGAGGGCCTCGGACCGGGGAGCTGTTTTTT.

The chain couples TRBV15 to TRBJ1-6, with no clear D. Germline V gene data show CDR1 as LNHNV and CDR2 as YYDKDF (reference sequence). The CDR3 has 14 amino acids. With 4 bases removed from V and 6 bases from J, the gap between germline ends came to 10 bases. CDR3 coding DNA: TGTGCCACCAGCATGGTACAAGTTAATTCACCCCTCCACTTT. It encodes CATSMVQVNSPLHF.

This clone was seen more than once but under ten times. The V gene is TRBV7-3, the J gene TRBJ2-7, with D possibly matching TRBD2 (6 bases). Trimming shortened V by 2 bases and J by 5 bases, and 10 bases separated the two germline ends. Germline loops: CDR1 SGHTA, CDR2 FQGTGA. CDR3 length: 13 amino acids. The CDR3 bases are TGTGCCAGCAGCTTACGGGAGCGGGACGAGCAGTACTTC. Its translation: CASSLRERDEQYF.

V gene TRBV27 combines with J gene TRBJ1-2, with 7 bases identical to TRBD1. This CDR3 has 13 amino acids. Germline V lookup: CDR1 MNHEY, CDR2 SMNVEV (reference sequence). V shed 0 bases, J shed 8 bases, and the junction held 3 bases outside the gene matches. CDR3 nucleotides: TGTGCCAGCAGTTTATCCAGGGGGAGCGGCTACACCTTC. This translates into CASSLSRGSGYTF.

The rearrangement uses TRBV7-9 and TRBJ1-4; 7 bases match TRBD1. Per the germline V gene, CDR1 is SEHNR and CDR2 is FQNEAQ (reference sequence). The CDR3 is 17 amino acids. Germline trimming cut 2 bases from V and 3 bases from J; bases unmatched to any gene: 9. In nucleotides, the CDR3 is TGTGCCAGCAGCTTAAGACAGGGCGTTTCAGCTAATGAAAAACTGTTTTTT. This codes for CASSLRQGVSANEKLFF.

This chain joins TRBV6-5 and TRBJ2-3; D is ambiguous. This CDR3 has 15 amino acids. V dropped 0 bases and J dropped 1 base, with 8 bases sitting between them. Germline V lookup: CDR1 MNHEY, CDR2 SVGAGI. CDR3: CASSYSTRGTDTQYF. The CDR3 DNA sequence: TGTGCCAGCAGTTACTCGACGCGTGGCACAGATACGCAGTATTTT.

The chain is built from TRBV4-3 and TRBJ1-6; the match to TRBD1 covers 8 bases. The CDR3 runs 13 residues. V was pared by 4 bases and J by 10 bases, with 3 bases of the junction left unmatched. The germline V gene has CDR1 LGHNA and CDR2 YSLEER. CDR3 sequence: CASSPDRESPLHF. In DNA form, the CDR3 reads TGCGCCAGCAGCCCGGACAGGGAGTCACCCCTCCACTTT.

The chain joins TRBV5-6 to TRBJ2-7; D is ambiguous. Trimming pared 1 base from V and 5 bases from J, leaving 10 bases between. Germline loops: CDR1 SGHDT, CDR2 YYEEEE. CDR3 length equals 13 residues. For the CDR3, the DNA is TGTGCCAGCAGCTTGATTACGAGCAACGAGCAGTACTTC. Its translation: CASSLITSNEQYF.

CDR3 in amino acids: CASSQFGTGLYGYTF. The CDR3 DNA reads TGTGCCAGCAGCCAGTTCGGGACAGGCCTCTATGGCTACACCTTC. The chain recombines TRBV9 with TRBJ1-2, with 8 bases fitting TRBD1. The length of the CDR3 is 15 residues. J gave up 4 bases and V 4 bases, and 9 bases lay outside the gene matches. CDR1 and CDR2 from the germline V gene are SGDLS and YYNGEE.

V usage is TRBV7-9 and J usage is TRBJ2-2; D unresolved. Per the germline V gene, CDR1 is SEHNR and CDR2 is FQNEAQ (reference sequence). Between the trimmed V and J ends, which lost 3 bases and 2 bases, there was a span of 7 bases. This CDR3 is built from 14 residues. The CDR3 loop is CASSFSSNTGELFF. The CDR3 nucleotides read TGTGCCAGCAGCTTCTCCTCTAACACCGGGGAGCTGTTTTTT.

Concerning this clone: An end of the junction does not agree with germline; a read error may underlie this. V and J are TRBV7-3 and TRBJ2-1, with 11 bases that match TRBD2. Looked up from germline, CDR1 is SGHTA and CDR2 is FQGTGA. This CDR3 is built from 17 residues. DNA for the CDR3: TGTGCCAGCAGCATAACCGGGACTAGCGGTACCGGTAGTGAGCAGTTCTTC. It is translated as CASSITGTSGTGSEQFF.

This clone was counted a single time. J is TRBJ2-6 and V is TRBV11-2; D gene ambiguous. Germline V gives CDR1 SGHAT, CDR2 FQNNGV. V lost 5 bases and J lost 4, with 12 bases in between. This CDR3 spans 15 amino acids. For the CDR3, the DNA is TGTGCCAGCAGCACCACCGGATCGGGGGCCAACGTCCTGACTTTC. The encoded protein is CASSTTGSGANVLTF.

This clone was observed a single time. The genes are TRBV11-2 and TRBJ2-7; D possibly corresponds to TRBD2 (6 bases). V lost 6 bases and J lost 8, with 8 bases in between. Germline CDR1 SGHAT, CDR2 FQNNGV. CDR3 size: 10 residues. The CDR3 nucleotides read TGTGCCAGCAGTCGGGAGAAGCAGTACTTC. Amino acid sequence: CASSREKQYF.

The rearrangement joins TRBV7-2 to TRBJ2-1; D may be TRBD1 (6 bases). Trimming shortened V by 6 bases and J by 5 bases, and 17 bases separated the two germline ends. CDR3 length: 15 residues. In germline, CDR1 is SGHTA, CDR2 FQGNSA. The CDR3 reads CASRSRPRDNNEQFF. CDR3 sequence (DNA): TGTGCCAGCAGATCCCGACCCCGGGACAACAATGAGCAGTTCTTC.

CDR3 nucleotides: TGTGCCAGCAGCTTACAAGAGTACGAGCAGTACTTC. Encoded protein: CASSLQEYEQYF. The chain employs TRBV7-2 and TRBJ2-7; D is undetermined. Trimming cost V 2 bases and J 4 bases, with 6 bases left between them. Germline values: CDR1 SGHTA, CDR2 FQGNSA. This CDR3 is 12 amino acids long.

The rearrangement joins TRBV23-1 to TRBJ2-4; 10 positions match TRBD1. TRBV23-1 is filed as an ORF, its function uncertain. V shed 2 bases and J 0 bases; nucleotides not matched to a gene: 13. CDR3 length equals 20 residues. CDR3 protein: CASSQGTGALVFVAKNIQYF. CDR3 DNA: TGCGCCAGCAGTCAAGGGACAGGGGCCCTCGTGTTCGTAGCCAAAAACATTCAGTACTTC.

The V call is TRBV15, the J call TRBJ2-1; unclear D gene. V was pared by 2 bases and J by 3 bases, with 8 bases between. CDR3 length: 14 amino acids. In germline, CDR1 is LNHNV, CDR2 YYDKDF (reference sequence). CDR3 loop: CATSRQRDYNEQFF. In DNA, the CDR3 is TGTGCCACCAGCAGACAAAGGGACTACAATGAGCAGTTCTTC.

The V and J genes are TRBV24-1 and TRBJ2-1, with TRBD1 identical over 10 bases. V lost 3 bases and J lost 2; bases outside the gene matches: 3. The length of the CDR3 is 16 residues. Germline CDR1 is KGHDR and CDR2 is SFDVKD. The CDR3: CATSDRDRGTYNEQFF. CDR3 bases: TGTGCCACCAGTGATCGGGACAGGGGCACCTACAATGAGCAGTTCTTC.

The V and J genes are TRBV9 and TRBJ2-7, with D perhaps being TRBD1 or TRBD2 (5 bases each). The CDR3 totals 14 residues. V lost 0 bases and J lost 2, with 9 bases in between. The germline CDR1 and CDR2 sequences are SGDLS and YYNGEE. The CDR3 coding sequence is TGTGCCAGCAGCGTAGGGGACGGGACCTACGAGCAGTACTTC. This sequence encodes CASSVGDGTYEQYF.

This clone came up a few times. V usage is TRBV5-1 and J usage is TRBJ2-7; D unresolved. V was pared by 0 bases and J by 6 bases, with 16 bases between. Germline V gene sequence: CDR1 SGHRS, CDR2 YFSETQ. The CDR3 has 15 amino acids. CDR3 sequence: CASSLGSRSAGEQYF. DNA for the CDR3: TGCGCCAGCAGCTTGGGTAGTCGGAGCGCTGGCGAGCAGTACTTC.

This sequence joins TRBV5-6 and TRBJ1-2; 7 bases fit TRBD1. The ends lost 0 bases at V and 4 bases at J; junction bases unmatched: 9. In germline, CDR1 is SGHDT, CDR2 YYEEEE. This CDR3 has 16 residues. The CDR3 DNA is TGTGCCAGCAGCTTGGGGGACAGCATCTGGGGCTATGGCTACACCTTC. Translating gives CASSLGDSIWGYGYTF.

This clone was counted a single time. The rearrangement joins TRBV29-1 to TRBJ2-7; 8 bases agree with TRBD1. This CDR3 is built from 15 residues. J gave up 4 bases and V 5 bases, and 13 bases lay outside the gene matches. Per germline, CDR1 SQVTM and CDR2 ANQGSEA. Here the CDR3 reads CSVRGYVGQGYEQYF. CDR3 bases: TGCAGCGTTCGGGGGTATGTCGGACAGGGATACGAGCAGTACTTC.

The chain links TRBV19 to TRBJ1-5, with 7 bases matching TRBD1. CDR3 length: 15 amino acids. The germline V gene has CDR1 LNHDA and CDR2 SQIVND (reference sequence). V was clipped by 3 bases and J by 6 bases; unmatched bases: 8. For the CDR3, the DNA is TGTGCCAGTAGTATCGCGGCAGGGGGAATTCAGCCCCAGCATTTT. Translating it yields CASSIAAGGIQPQHF.

This clone was recorded once. This sequence joins TRBV28 and TRBJ1-1; D unclear. The V gene's germline CDR1 is MDHEN and CDR2 SYDVKM. This CDR3 contains 14 residues. The V and J ends lost 7 bases and 2 bases respectively, with 14 bases between them. The CDR3 region has the DNA TGTGCCAGCAACATCCAGTTGTATAACACTGAAGCTTTCTTT. Translating gives CASNIQLYNTEAFF.

This clone was seen only once. The V and J genes are TRBV4-1 and TRBJ1-1; D remains unclear. Germline CDR1 and CDR2: MGHRA and YSYEKL. This CDR3 contains 13 residues. The V end was cut by 5 bases, the J end by 0 bases, with 7 bases between. DNA of the CDR3: TGCGCCAGCAGCGATGGGGTGAACACTGAAGCTTTCTTT. It is translated as CASSDGVNTEAFF.

V gene TRBV3-1 (or the pseudogene TRBV3-2) combines with J gene TRBJ1-1; D unresolved. Germline CDR1 reads LGHDT; CDR2 reads YNNKEL (reference sequence). The ends were cut back, 4 bases at V and 6 bases at J, with 15 bases in the middle. The CDR3 length is 14 residues. CDR3 protein: CASSPRQVKAEAFF. Here the CDR3 DNA reads TGTGCCAGCAGCCCCCGTCAGGTAAAGGCTGAAGCTTTCTTT.